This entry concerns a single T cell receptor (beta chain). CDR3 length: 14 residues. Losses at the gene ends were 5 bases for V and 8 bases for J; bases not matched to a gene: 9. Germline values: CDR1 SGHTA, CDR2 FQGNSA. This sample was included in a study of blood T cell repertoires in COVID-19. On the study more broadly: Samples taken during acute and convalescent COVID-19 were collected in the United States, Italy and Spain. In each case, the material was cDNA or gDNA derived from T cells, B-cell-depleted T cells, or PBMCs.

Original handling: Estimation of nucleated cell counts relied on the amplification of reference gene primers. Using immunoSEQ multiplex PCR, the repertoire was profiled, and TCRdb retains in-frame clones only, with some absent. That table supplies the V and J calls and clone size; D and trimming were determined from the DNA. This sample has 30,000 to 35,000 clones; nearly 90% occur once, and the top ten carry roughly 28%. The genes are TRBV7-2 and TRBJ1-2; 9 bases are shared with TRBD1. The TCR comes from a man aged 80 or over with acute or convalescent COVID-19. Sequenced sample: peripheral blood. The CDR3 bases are TGTGCCAGCAGCCGGGACAGGGTGATTGAGGGCTACACCTTC. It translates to CASSRDRVIEGYTF.